Following are 15 T cell receptor beta chains from one sample sequenced in a study of T cells after yellow fever vaccination. TCRdb itself ran the 5' RACE reads through MiXCR, one entry per CDR3 protein. In the table there are approximately 330,000 distinct CDR3 sequences, approximately 12% of which are singletons. Sequencing used CD4+ T cells sorted from PBMCs, obtained 15 days after the yellow fever booster vaccination. Receptor source: a man aged 18 to 30 who received the YFV17D yellow fever vaccine.

The chain carries TRBV12-5 and TRBJ2-1, with no clear D. The CDR3 consists of 12 residues. With 6 bases removed from V and 3 bases from J, the gap between germline ends came to 6 bases. Germline V lookup: CDR1 LGHNT, CDR2 FRNRAP. The chain's CDR3 is CASGTLYNEQFF. For the CDR3, the DNA is TGTGCTAGTGGGACACTCTACAATGAGCAGTTCTTC.

This clonotype turned up a few times. The J gene is TRBJ2-6, the V gene TRBV6-5; D possibly corresponds to TRBD2 (7 bases). V was shortened by 0 bases and J by 3 bases, with 9 bases between the two germline ends. CDR1 and CDR2 from the germline V gene are MNHEY and SVGAGI. The CDR3 runs to 16 residues. The CDR3 sequence is CASSYSRGLGANVLTF. The DNA for the CDR3 is TGTGCCAGCAGTTACTCGCGGGGGCTTGGGGCCAACGTCCTGACTTTC.

This clonotype occurred a few times. This rearrangement joins TRBV6-2 or TRBV6-3 to TRBJ1-2; the match to TRBD1 covers 8 bases. The CDR3 has 12 residues. Trimming removed 8 bases from V and 4 bases from J; junction bases left unmatched: 3. The germline V gene encodes CDR1 MNHEY and CDR2 SVGEGT. In nucleotides, the CDR3 is TGTGCCAGCGGGGGACAGGCCTATGGCTACACCTTC. Translation: CASGGQAYGYTF.

The chain combines TRBV20-1 with TRBJ2-3; 13 nucleotides align to TRBD2. CDR3 size: 14 residues. With 5 bases clipped from V and 6 bases from J, the junction kept 5 bases outside the gene matches. CDR1 and CDR2 (germline): DFQATT, SNEGSKA (reference sequence). The CDR3 loop is CSAGTSGGADTQYF. The CDR3 bases are TGCAGTGCTGGAACTAGCGGGGGGGCGGATACGCAGTATTTT.

This clonotype was detected ten times or more. This chain joins TRBV12-3 or TRBV12-4 and TRBJ1-2; D is ambiguous. The CDR3 consists of 13 residues. Between the trimmed V and J ends, which lost 3 bases and 4 bases, there was a span of 9 bases. The CDR3 bases are TGTGCCAGCAGTTTGGGGATGGGCTATGGCTACACCTTC. This translates into CASSLGMGYGYTF.

This clonotype came up a few times. The rearrangement uses TRBV29-1 and TRBJ1-4; TRBD1 matches 9 bases. The ends lost 3 bases at V and 6 bases at J; junction bases unmatched: 5. Germline loops: CDR1 SQVTM, CDR2 ANQGSEA. The CDR3 length is 14 residues. Here the CDR3 reads CSVDFRDRDEKLFF. Written as DNA, the CDR3 is TGCAGCGTTGATTTTCGGGACAGGGATGAAAAACTGTTTTTT.

Only a few counts were recorded for this clonotype. The rearrangement links TRBV20-1 to TRBJ1-1, with unresolved D. Germline V gene lookup returns CDR1 DFQATT and CDR2 SNEGSKA (reference sequence). Trimming shortened V by 3 bases and J by 0 bases, and 11 bases separated the two germline ends. CDR3 length: 14 amino acids. The CDR3 is CSASSGAMNTEAFF. The CDR3 DNA sequence: TGCAGTGCTAGCTCAGGAGCGATGAACACTGAAGCTTTCTTT.

This clonotype came up a few times. The chain employs TRBV20-1 and TRBJ1-1, with D unresolved. The germline CDR1 and CDR2 sequences are DFQATT and SNEGSKA (reference sequence). The CDR3 extends over 15 amino acids. The V end lost 0 bases, the J end lost 0 bases, and 11 bases lay between the germline ends. The CDR3 DNA follows: TGCAGTGCTAGAGATTGGGGAGGTGTGAACACTGAAGCTTTCTTT. Its protein product is CSARDWGGVNTEAFF.

CDR3 sequence (DNA): TGCGCCAGCAGCTTGGTTGCAGGTACGATGGAAGGCTACACCTTC. Encoded protein: CASSLVAGTMEGYTF. V and J are TRBV5-1 and TRBJ1-2; D ambiguous. The germline CDR1 and CDR2 sequences are SGHRS and YFSETQ. The V end lost 0 bases, the J end lost 8 bases, and 17 bases lay between the germline ends. The CDR3 is made up of 15 amino acids. Using reference TRBV5-1 and TRBJ1-2 for the parts outside the CDR3, the full variable domain is KAGVTQTPRYLIKTRGQQVTLSCSPISGHRSVSWYQQTPGQGLQFLFEYFSETQRNKGNFPGRFSGRQFSNSRSEMNVSTLELGDSALYLCASSLVAGTMEGYTFGSGTRLTVV.

This clonotype was seen repeatedly, ten times or more. The chain has TRBV6-6 and TRBJ2-3; D gene ambiguous. Trimming stripped 4 bases from V and 6 bases from J, with 8 bases between. Per the germline V gene, CDR1 is MNHNY and CDR2 is SVGAGI (reference sequence). The CDR3 runs to 12 residues. Here the CDR3 DNA reads TGTGCCAGCAGTTCTAAGGTGGATACGCAGTATTTT. This codes for CASSSKVDTQYF.

The V call is TRBV20-1, the J call TRBJ1-1, with 8 positions matching TRBD1. Germline-derived CDR1 and CDR2 are DFQATT and SNEGSKA (reference sequence). V trimming: 5 bases; J trimming: 4 bases; junction bases outside the gene matches: 9. This CDR3 is 14 amino acids long. DNA of the CDR3: TGCAGTGCTGAAGACCGACAGGGGAGCACTGAAGCTTTCTTT. The encoded protein is CSAEDRQGSTEAFF.

This clonotype was recorded at least ten times. This chain connects TRBV7-2 to TRBJ2-3; TRBD1 matches 8 bases. Unmatched junction bases numbered 3, after V lost 6 bases and J lost 1 base. The CDR3 loop spans 14 amino acids. CDR1 and CDR2 (germline): SGHTA, FQGNSA. CDR3 residues: CASRGQVGTDTQYF. In DNA, the CDR3 is TGTGCCAGCAGGGGACAGGTGGGCACAGATACGCAGTATTTT.

In this sample, this clonotype turned up a few times. This chain joins TRBV6-5 and TRBJ1-3; D call uncertain. The V end lost 3 bases, the J end lost 2 bases, and 5 bases lay between the germline ends. From germline, CDR1 is MNHEY and CDR2 SVGAGI. The CDR3 extends over 13 amino acids. CDR3 protein: CASSYVPGNTIYF. CDR3 in DNA: TGTGCCAGCAGTTATGTACCTGGAAACACCATATATTTT.

This CDR3 is CASSGTGGSGNTIYF. The CDR3 DNA reads TGTGCCAGCAGCGGTACAGGGGGCTCTGGAAACACCATATATTTT. The V gene is TRBV12-3 or TRBV12-4, the J gene TRBJ1-3; 8 bases map to TRBD1. The CDR3 totals 15 residues. Losses at the gene ends were 6 bases for V and 0 bases for J; bases not matched to a gene: 4.

In this sample, this clonotype turned up a few times. The chain joins TRBV10-3 to TRBJ1-2; 12 nucleotides line up with TRBD1. The CDR3 sequence is 16 residues long. Germline lookup yields CDR1 ENHRY and CDR2 SYGVKD. V gave up 8 bases and J gave up 5 bases; unmatched junction bases: 12. CDR3 DNA: TGTGCCATCGGGTCCCAGGGACAGGGGGCTATATATGGCTACACCTTC. Translating gives CAIGSQGQGAIYGYTF.